Each of the 26 T cell receptor beta chains below was sequenced from the same sample in a study of cytomegalovirus exposure and HLA in healthy donors. Both 60 Vbeta primers and 13 Jbeta primers went into the PCR. Method: immunoSEQ multiplex PCR; TCRdb's copy keeps in-frame clones and lacks some. The data hold about 170,000 clones, with approximately 73% observed a single time. Sequencing input: PBMCs. All receptors come from a woman between 18 and 29 years old in good health and CMV-seropositive.

The CDR3 spells CASSRAGVGETQYF. As DNA, the CDR3 is TGTGCCAGCAGCCGAGCGGGGGTAGGGGAGACCCAGTACTTC. The V gene is TRBV7-9, the J gene TRBJ2-5; 8 nucleotides align to TRBD2. CDR3 length equals 14 residues. CDR1 is SEHNR, CDR2 FQNEAQ, per germline (reference sequence). V gave up 5 bases and J gave up 5 bases; unmatched junction bases: 7.

The chain is built from TRBV15 and TRBJ2-3; TRBD1 might be the D (6 bases). CDR1 and CDR2 from the germline V gene are LNHNV and YYDKDF (reference sequence). This CDR3 has 16 amino acids. V gave up 1 base and J gave up 1 base, with 12 bases separating them. The CDR3 region is CATSRGPPGGTDTQYF. CDR3 DNA sequence: TGTGCCACCAGCAGAGGACCCCCAGGGGGCACAGATACGCAGTATTTT.

This clone came up a few times. The chain uses TRBV4-2 and TRBJ2-7, with no clear D. The ends were cut back, 0 bases at V and 4 bases at J, with 10 bases in the middle. Germline CDR1 reads LGHNA; CDR2 reads YNFKEQ. The CDR3 has 14 amino acids. The CDR3 nucleotides are TGTGCCAGCAGCCAAGAGGTGAGCGCATACGAGCAGTACTTC. Translating it yields CASSQEVSAYEQYF.

The chain combines TRBV5-1 with TRBJ2-3; D ambiguous. Germline assignment: CDR1 SGHRS and CDR2 YFSETQ. This CDR3 region has 13 residues. Trimming cost V 2 bases and J 1 base, with 5 bases left between them. The CDR3 sequence: CASSFPRTDTQYF. The CDR3 bases are TGCGCCAGCAGCTTCCCTCGCACAGATACGCAGTATTTT.

The chain has TRBV27 and TRBJ2-1; D is possibly TRBD1 (5 bases). The CDR3 sequence is 13 residues long. Germline CDR1 is MNHEY and CDR2 is SMNVEV (reference sequence). V was shortened by 6 bases and J by 6 bases, with 12 bases between the two germline ends. CDR3 in DNA: TGTGCCAGCAGCTTGGGGCGGCTCAATGAGCAGTTCTTC. It specifies CASSLGRLNEQFF.

This clone was counted a single time. The genes are TRBV29-1 and TRBJ2-1; D gene ambiguous. Trimming stripped 1 base from V and 6 bases from J, with 13 bases between. Germline CDR1 SQVTM, CDR2 ANQGSEA. CDR3 length: 14 residues. Here the CDR3 reads CSVEGQATPNEQFF. The CDR3 region has the DNA TGCAGCGTTGAAGGTCAGGCAACCCCCAATGAGCAGTTCTTC.

This clone was counted a few times. The gene calls are TRBV19 and TRBJ1-5, with 9 bases matching TRBD1. The length of the CDR3 is 17 residues. Looked up from germline, CDR1 is LNHDA and CDR2 is SQIVND (reference sequence). Trimming removed 0 bases from V and 6 bases from J; junction bases left unmatched: 9. The CDR3 DNA reads TGTGCCAGTAGTATAGATAACTCCGGACAGGGGTCTCAGCCCCAGCATTTT. It codes for CASSIDNSGQGSQPQHF.

This clone was detected only a few times. The V and J genes are TRBV27 and TRBJ2-5; TRBD2 aligns across 10 bases. This CDR3 contains 15 residues. CDR1 MNHEY and CDR2 SMNVEV come from the germline V gene (reference sequence). Unmatched junction bases numbered 6, after V lost 3 bases and J lost 5 bases. The CDR3 sequence is CASSFQRGGRETQYF. The CDR3 DNA follows: TGTGCCAGCAGTTTCCAGCGGGGGGGCAGGGAGACCCAGTACTTC.

The J gene is TRBJ2-3, the V gene TRBV9; no clear D gene. Germline V CDR1 and CDR2: SGDLS, YYNGEE. The CDR3 runs to 16 residues. The V end lost 0 bases, the J end lost 0 bases, and 11 bases lay between the germline ends. In DNA, the CDR3 is TGTGCCAGCAGCGTAGAAGCAGGTCGGAGCACAGATACGCAGTATTTT. As protein: CASSVEAGRSTDTQYF.

The V and J genes are TRBV9 and TRBJ2-7, with 9 bases lining up with TRBD1. CDR3 length equals 15 residues. Germline V gene sequence: CDR1 SGDLS, CDR2 YYNGEE. Germline trimming cut 3 bases from V and 2 bases from J; bases unmatched to any gene: 6. The CDR3 DNA is TGTGCCAGCAGCGCTGGAACAGGGGGCCCCTACGAGCAGTACTTC. It yields the protein CASSAGTGGPYEQYF.

The chain joins TRBV4-3 to TRBJ2-7; TRBD1 is a possible D gene (6 bases). The V and J ends lost 0 bases and 0 bases respectively, with 12 bases between them. Per germline, CDR1 LGHNA and CDR2 YSLEER. This CDR3 has 16 amino acids. The CDR3, as DNA: TGCGCCAGCAGCCAAGATCCAACAGGGAGCTCCTACGAGCAGTACTTC. This codes for CASSQDPTGSSYEQYF.

The V call is TRBV11-2, the J call TRBJ1-2; TRBD1 matches 8 bases. CDR1 SGHAT and CDR2 FQNNGV come from the germline V gene. The length of the CDR3 is 14 residues. V lost 5 bases to trimming and J lost 2 bases; unmatched junction nucleotides: 4. CDR3 nucleotides: TGTGCCAGCAGCCAGTACAGGGGGAACTATGGCTACACCTTC. It translates to CASSQYRGNYGYTF.

This clone showed up just a few times. This chain connects TRBV7-6 to TRBJ1-2, with 7 bases that match TRBD1. The CDR3 is 15 amino acids. Germline-derived CDR1 and CDR2 are SGHVS and FNYEAQ. V lost 2 bases and J lost 0; bases outside the gene matches: 3. The CDR3 protein is CASSLFQGANYGYTF. CDR3 nucleotides: TGTGCCAGCAGCTTATTTCAGGGGGCTAACTATGGCTACACCTTC.

The rearrangement joins TRBV5-1 to TRBJ1-1, with 7 bases fitting TRBD1. The CDR3 contains 14 residues. Germline trimming cut 3 bases from V and 3 bases from J; bases unmatched to any gene: 5. CDR1 SGHRS and CDR2 YFSETQ come from the germline V gene. CDR3 loop: CASSWGQLHTEAFF. The CDR3 DNA follows: TGCGCCAGCAGCTGGGGACAGCTTCACACTGAAGCTTTCTTT. Full variable domain (rest looked up from reference TRBV5-1 and TRBJ1-1): KAGVTQTPRYLIKTRGQQVTLSCSPISGHRSVSWYQQTPGQGLQFLFEYFSETQRNKGNFPGRFSGRQFSNSRSEMNVSTLELGDSALYLCASSWGQLHTEAFFGQGTRLTVV.

The chain has TRBV5-4 and TRBJ2-1; 8 nucleotides align to TRBD1. CDR1 is SGHNT, CDR2 YYREEE, per germline (reference sequence). The CDR3 has 13 residues. Germline trimming cut 7 bases from V and 7 bases from J; bases unmatched to any gene: 7. CDR3 protein: CASSRGQGNEQFF. DNA for the CDR3: TGTGCCAGCTCCAGGGGGCAGGGGAATGAGCAGTTCTTC.

The rearrangement joins TRBV27 to TRBJ1-2; the match to TRBD1 covers 11 bases. The CDR3 contains 17 residues. CDR1 is MNHEY, CDR2 SMNVEV, per germline (reference sequence). J lost 1 base, V lost 3 bases, and 7 bases had no gene match. DNA of the CDR3: TGTGCCAGCAGTTTTCATCGGGACAGGGGGATTAACTATGGCTACACCTTC. It codes for CASSFHRDRGINYGYTF.

This sequence joins TRBV27 and TRBJ1-2, with D possibly being TRBD1 (5 bases). Trimming removed 5 bases at V and 8 bases at J, with 12 bases between. In germline, CDR1 is MNHEY, CDR2 SMNVEV (reference sequence). The CDR3 is 12 residues long. The CDR3 spells CASSPPGGGYTF. The CDR3 DNA sequence: TGTGCCAGCAGTCCGCCCGGGGGGGGCTACACCTTC.

The chain is built from TRBV7-6 and TRBJ2-5; a weak D match, TRBD1 (5 bases). The DNA end favors TRBJ2-7, so the J call may be wrong. The CDR3 has 14 residues. Germline assignment: CDR1 SGHVS and CDR2 FNYEAQ. In DNA form, the CDR3 reads TGTGCCAGCAGCTTATCCCTACAGGTCCACGAGCAGTACTTC. Protein product: CASSLSLQVHEQYF.

This clone came up a few times. The genes are TRBV7-8 and TRBJ2-2, with TRBD1 as a possible D gene (6 bases). The CDR3 is made up of 19 amino acids. CDR1 is SGHVS, CDR2 FQNEAQ, per germline. Between the trimmed V and J ends, which lost 6 bases and 2 bases, there was a span of 25 bases. In nucleotides, the CDR3 is TGTGCCAGCAGGTTACCAAGACAGGCGCCTCACCTCAACACCGGGGAGCTGTTTTTT. This encodes CASRLPRQAPHLNTGELFF.

The chain couples TRBV4-1 to TRBJ2-1; TRBD2 is a possible D gene (5 bases). V lost 4 bases and J 9 bases, leaving 22 bases between the germline ends. The CDR3 sequence is 16 residues long. CDR1 is MGHRA and CDR2 is YSYEKL in the germline V gene. The chain's CDR3 is CASSPLAGVILVEQFF. In DNA form, the CDR3 reads TGCGCCAGCAGCCCTTTGGCCGGGGTGATTTTGGTTGAGCAGTTCTTC.

This rearrangement joins TRBV5-3 to TRBJ1-2, with TRBD1 matching 8 bases. TRBV5-3 is flagged as an ORF with uncertain function. The CDR3 spans 16 residues. V shed 2 bases, J shed 8 bases, and the junction held 14 bases outside the gene matches. The chain's CDR3 is CARSFRRGRSGGGYTF. The CDR3 nucleotides read TGTGCCAGAAGCTTTCGCAGGGGGCGATCCGGCGGAGGCTACACCTTC.

The genes are TRBV4-1 and TRBJ1-1, with 10 bases identical to TRBD1. Germline assignment: CDR1 MGHRA and CDR2 YSYEKL. The CDR3 has 16 amino acids. V lost 2 bases, J lost 1 base, and 4 bases stayed unmatched. CDR3 protein: CASSQRQGAGNTEAFF. DNA for the CDR3: TGCGCCAGCAGCCAAAGACAGGGGGCTGGGAACACTGAAGCTTTCTTT.

The chain has TRBV29-1 and TRBJ2-7; 7 bases line up with TRBD1. The CDR3 covers 15 residues. J was trimmed by 1 base and V by 6 bases; bases with no gene match: 12. Per germline, CDR1 SQVTM and CDR2 ANQGSEA. The CDR3 DNA reads as TGCAGCGTGACAACCGGGACAGTGCCATCCTACGAGCAGTACTTC. As protein: CSVTTGTVPSYEQYF.

This clone was recorded a few times. The gene calls are TRBV21-1 and TRBJ2-7; the table gives TRBD1 as D, unverified against the DNA. TRBV21-1 is described as a pseudogene. The CDR3 has 16 amino acids. The CDR3 DNA reads TGTGCCAGCAGCAAAGACGTACAGGGGGGTCTTTGCGAGCAGTACTTC. This codes for CASSKDVQGGLCEQYF.

V usage is TRBV6-5 and J usage is TRBJ1-5; 9 nucleotides agree with TRBD1. This CDR3 region has 14 residues. Germline lookup yields CDR1 MNHEY and CDR2 SVGAGI. V gave up 4 bases and J gave up 10 bases; unmatched junction bases: 8. This CDR3 is CASSSRQGDQPQHF. Here the CDR3 DNA reads TGTGCCAGCAGTTCACGACAGGGGGACCAACCCCAGCATTTT.

V is TRBV7-9 and J is TRBJ2-3, with 10 nucleotides matching TRBD2. Germline CDR1 is SEHNR and CDR2 is FQNEAQ (reference sequence). The CDR3 sequence is 16 residues long. Trimming removed 2 bases from V and 4 bases from J; junction bases left unmatched: 6. The CDR3 DNA is TGTGCCAGCAGCTTACCAAGCGGGGGGGCAGCAGATACGCAGTATTTT. Its protein product is CASSLPSGGAADTQYF.